Reported below is one T cell receptor beta chain. Its specific antigen is unknown. No base qualities exist here, and no much larger clone lies one base off it. These data belong to a study of cytomegalovirus exposure and HLA in healthy donors (dated by TCRdb to 2016 to 2017). Looking at the study overall: In an earlier analysis of roughly 500 of the donors, 250 to 300 Gb of sequence data and 95 million to 130 million unique TCR beta sequences from 180 million or so T cells were reported. Across under 500 genotyped donors of the cohort, an average of approximately 220,000 unique TCR beta nucleotide sequences per donor were sequenced, and roughly 18% of those sequences were non-productive. The study combined high-throughput TCR immunosequencing, statistical association of individual TCRs with disease status, and machine learning to predict cytomegalovirus infection status. A separate validation cohort of about 110 different subjects was used in addition to the roughly 720-subject first cohort. In a later analysis, previously published TCR beta repertoires from 550 to 700 donors were re-analyzed and high-resolution HLA genotyping was added so that TCR occurrence patterns could be studied. HLA typing covered class I and class II loci at four-digit resolution. To decide whether each TCR beta V gene segment behaved as functional or pseudogenic, an earlier analysis of some 600 of the donors relied on high-throughput TCR beta sequencing. Alongside the repertoire data, information on donor age, sex, ethnicity and CMV serostatus was compiled. The study aimed to test whether signatures of past pathogen exposure could be identified by cataloging public T cell receptors. Every discovery cohort repertoire had been produced on one sequencing platform. Approximately 310 gigabases of sequencing data and tens of millions of unique TCR sequences were included in an early release covering about 700 HLA-typed donors. Because of strong linkage in the cohort, roughly five DR-DQ haplotypes were treated as single units for association and clustering. Using immunosequencing, the study profiled T cell repertoires from 640 or so subjects and related those repertoires to cytomegalovirus serostatus. The number of donors typed differed by locus, with roughly 620-640 for A, B, C, DRB1 and DQB1, roughly 520 for DQA1, 600 to 610 for DPA1, and roughly 450 for DPB1. Genome-wide SNP genotypes for about 65% of the 666 donors were used in a later genetic analysis, which treated that subset as a discovery cohort. Among the roughly 400 genotyped donors, approximately 77% belonged to the genetic ancestry cluster associated with self-reported Caucasian donors. Rather than drawing on any new phenotypic data, the later analysis identified candidate immune exposures from TCR beta sequences and the way those sequences occurred across donors.

The cohort comprised some 730 healthy bone marrow donors. At the time of sampling, all cohort members were nominally healthy, though unrecorded immune exposures were likely present. The donor was CMV seropositive and belonged to the group of a few hundred seropositive cohort members. Every donor gave a peripheral blood sample, and the peripheral blood mononuclear cells from that sample were used for TCR beta sequencing. Genomic DNA was extracted from the blood cell samples with the Qiagen DNeasy Blood Extraction Kit. Broader findings and caveats from the paper: HLA typing was unavailable for some donors at each locus, so association tests used only the typed subset. Assigning TCR associations to individual alleles was difficult when HLA alleles, especially DR and DQ, strongly co-occurred. A total of 150 or so TCR beta chains were listed by the study as associated with cytomegalovirus. Three of the identified cytomegalovirus-associated TCR beta chains were confirmed in vitro to be specific for cytomegalovirus antigens. In a later analysis, the rate of TCR association differed among HLA loci, with DRB1 alleles having the most associated TCRs and HLA-C alleles having the fewest. A later analysis associated about 16,000 TCR beta sequences with specific HLA alleles at a false discovery rate of 0.05. In a later analysis, HLA-associated TCR beta chains showed more clonal expansion and lower generation probabilities than non-associated chains that were equally common. A later analysis found that most CMV-associated TCR beta chains appeared HLA-restricted, with HLA associations seemingly driven largely by CMV exposure. The cohort was sequenced for TCR beta chains only, and without alpha or paired-chain data the features that could be detected were limited. Because counts were too low, about 18 rarely observed V segments, including chromosome 9 orphons, were excluded from the earlier analysis of roughly 580 of the donors. A cluster of highly shared sequence variants was judged likely to represent a technical artifact of the sequencing pipeline. Sequencing depth was assumed to be roughly uniform across donors in the presence/absence analyses, though that assumption may not hold. For the cohort, immune exposure information was limited to CMV serostatus. Linkage disequilibrium might explain the correlated functional status among segregating V segments, but an unknown experimental factor could not be excluded. In an earlier analysis of about 540 of the donors, most TCR beta V segments were observed in productive rearrangements about 87% or about 30% of the time, broadly matching IMGT annotations. In both the original and validation cohorts, the classifier was reported to diagnose cytomegalovirus status with high specificity and sensitivity. According to the authors, the approach could potentially be generalized to other disease states and immunological phenotypes. A further reported finding was that TCR beta sequences accurately predicted the HLA-A and HLA-B alleles for most subjects in the first cohort. Several of the top co-occurrence clusters appeared to be linked to parvovirus B19, influenza, CMV and Epstein-Barr virus, according to a later analysis. A later genetic analysis reported fewer N-insertions in productive TCRs among donors in an Asian-associated ancestry cluster than the roughly 700-donor mean. While some public TCRs were present in many individuals, most TCR sequences turned up only very rarely across donors. Because the 87-base-pair reads could not distinguish some IMGT-functional V segments, including TRBV6-2 and TRBV6-3, those segments were excluded. V-gene and J-gene trimming of TCR beta chains was associated with a missense DCLRE1C variant in a later genetic analysis, and the association was replicated in an independent cohort.

The library was prepared using the immunoSEQ multiplex PCR assay. For the multiplex PCR, a mixture combining 60 forward primers for TCR Vbeta segments and 13 reverse primers for TCR Jbeta segments was used. Amplification of the CDR3 region of rearranged TCR beta genes was performed with a multiplex PCR assay on genomic DNA. On the Illumina HiSeq System, the amplified TCR beta libraries were sequenced as 87-base-pair reads. Per the original workflow: A later analysis tallied around 87 million unique TCR beta chains across the 640 or so repertoires, and some 12 million of those chains were shared by two or more donors. Raw reads were error-corrected and collapsed into unique sequences by a nearest-neighbor algorithm in which closely related sequences were merged to remove PCR and sequencing errors. Alignment of CDR3 sequences to IMGT reference sequences was used to assign V, D and J gene segments. For a sequence to be retained, a match of at least six nucleotides was required to both a V gene segment and a J gene segment. Rearrangements were classified as productive when the CDR3 lacked stop codons and remained in frame with V and J, and all other rearrangements were classified as non-productive. Following IMGT convention, CDR3 was defined as the stretch from the second conserved V-encoded cysteine up to the conserved J-encoded phenylalanine. In an earlier analysis of approximately 590 of the donors, sequences lacking an unambiguous match to a single V gene segment were excluded. An earlier analysis of 587 of the donors called V segments functional above 56.7% productive rearrangements and segregating when the between-donor standard deviation exceeded 5%. To diagnose cytomegalovirus status from the catalog of TCR beta chain sequences, a statistical classification framework was built. In a later analysis, V and J genes were assigned by comparing TCR nucleotide sequences against IMGT/GENE-DB human TR gene sequences. The TCRdist pipeline was used in a later analysis to assign CDR3 sequences and most-parsimonious VDJ recombination scenarios. A later analysis defined each TCR beta chain by its CDR3 amino acid sequence plus V-gene family, and excluded reads lacking a unique V-gene family. To address suspected cross-contamination and a sequencing artifact, a later analysis removed over 500 highly shared, low-generation-probability nucleotide sequences. In a later analysis, a clonal expansion index for each public chain was calculated from normalized within-repertoire ranks of inferred template counts. Generation probabilities in a later analysis came from a VDJ recombination model fitted to out-of-frame rearrangements, and those results were checked against IGoR. In a later analysis, hypergeometric tests were used to score TCR-TCR, TCR-HLA and TCR-CMV co-occurrence, with a repertoire-size bias correction applied to TCR pairs. In a later analysis, false discovery rates were estimated by permuting HLA or CMV assignments 20 times. In a later analysis, co-occurring TCRs were grouped with DBSCAN, and TCRdist sequence similarity was added when clustering was performed within HLA-allele-positive subsets. Repertoires with fewer than 30,000 or more than 120,000 public chains were left out of co-occurrence clustering, as were several repertoires with anomalous nucleotide sharing. The table comes from immuneACCESS by way of TCRdb, which keeps in-frame sequences with V and J called. Part of the clones is missing from these tables; in studies checked, under half for an unresolved V gene and the rest for unknown reasons. For V, J and clone size, that table is used; D and trimming come from the DNA. The sample table shows about 93,000 clones, and approximately 68% are seen once. Roughly 5.5% of the sample comes from the top ten.

The germline V gene (reference sequence) sets CDR1 to LNHDA and CDR2 to SQIVND. Trimmed from V: 0 bases; trimmed from J: 4 bases; junction bases lacking a gene match: 2. Its CDR3 holds 14 amino acids, cysteine through phenylalanine. Only the CDR3 DNA stays, 42 bases, in frame from base 1. The chain uses TRBV19 and TRBJ1-1; a stretch of 7 junction bases matches TRBD1. This sequence originates from a boy under 18 in good health and CMV-seropositive. Material: PBMCs. CDR3 protein: CASSIDAGGTEAFF. The bases read TGTGCCAGTAGTATAGATGCAGGGGGCACTGAAGCTTTCTTT.